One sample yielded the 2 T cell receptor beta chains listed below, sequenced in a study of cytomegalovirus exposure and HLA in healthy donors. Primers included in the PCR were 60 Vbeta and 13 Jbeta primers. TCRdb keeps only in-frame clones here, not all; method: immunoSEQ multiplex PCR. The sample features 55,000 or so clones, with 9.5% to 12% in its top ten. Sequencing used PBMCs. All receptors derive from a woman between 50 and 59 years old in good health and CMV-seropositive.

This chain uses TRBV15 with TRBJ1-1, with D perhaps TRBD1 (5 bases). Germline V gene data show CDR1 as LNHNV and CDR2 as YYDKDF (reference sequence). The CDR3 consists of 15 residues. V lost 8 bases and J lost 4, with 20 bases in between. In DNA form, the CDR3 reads TGTGCCACCTCGCGGGGGAAAAGCACCGGCACTGAAGCTTTCTTT. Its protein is CATSRGKSTGTEAFF.

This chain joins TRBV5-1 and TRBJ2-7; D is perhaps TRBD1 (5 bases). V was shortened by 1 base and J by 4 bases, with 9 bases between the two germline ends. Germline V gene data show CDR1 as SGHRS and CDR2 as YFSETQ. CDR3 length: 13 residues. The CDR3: CASSLNRRYEQYF. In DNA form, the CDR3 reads TGCGCCAGCAGCTTGAACAGGAGATACGAGCAGTACTTC.